This entry lists 20 T cell receptor beta chains sequenced from one sample in a study of T-cell reconstitution after alpha-beta-depleted transplantation in children. This sample's TCRbeta library carried unique molecular identifier barcodes. Each CDR3 protein gets one entry after TCRdb re-called the PCR reads with MiXCR. The sample records about 440,000 distinct CDR3 sequences, approximately 41% being singletons. The sample in question was PBMCs, obtained before TCRalphabeta/CD19-depleted stem cell transplant. Source of these receptors: a girl aged 2-10 years with aplastic anemia, due to receive a stem cell transplant.

The chain links TRBV29-1 to TRBJ2-5; 7 bases are shared with TRBD1. V was clipped by 4 bases and J by 3 bases; unmatched bases: 8. From germline, CDR1 is SQVTM and CDR2 ANQGSEA. The CDR3 extends over 14 amino acids. The CDR3 protein is CSVVASRGKETQYF. The CDR3 coding sequence is TGCAGCGTTGTAGCCTCCAGGGGGAAAGAGACCCAGTACTTC.

A few counts support this clonotype. The V gene is TRBV7-2, the J gene TRBJ1-1; D might be TRBD1 (5 bases). The germline gives CDR1 SGHTA, CDR2 FQGNSA. V was trimmed by 0 bases and J by 0 bases, leaving 11 bases between them. CDR3 size: 16 residues. The CDR3 reads CASSLAGEFMNTEAFF. The CDR3 nucleotides are TGTGCCAGCAGCTTAGCGGGGGAATTCATGAACACTGAAGCTTTCTTT. The variable domain in full, with the rest retrieved from reference TRBV7-2 and TRBJ1-1, is GAGVSQSPSNKVTEKGKDVELRCDPISGHTALYWYRQSLGQGLEFLIYFQGNSAPDKSGLPSDRFSAERTGGSVSTLTIQRTQQEDSAVYLCASSLAGEFMNTEAFFGQGTRLTVV.

This clonotype was counted many times. This sequence joins TRBV20-1 and TRBJ2-1, with 10 bases matching TRBD2. V lost 2 bases to trimming and J lost 3 bases; unmatched junction nucleotides: 4. From germline, CDR1 is DFQATT and CDR2 SNEGSKA (reference sequence). This CDR3 comprises 15 residues. Here the CDR3 reads CSARSTSGVYNEQFF. The CDR3 bases are TGCAGTGCTAGATCCACTAGCGGGGTCTACAATGAGCAGTTCTTC.

The rearrangement links TRBV6-1 to TRBJ2-1; D remains ambiguous. This CDR3 region has 16 residues. Germline V gives CDR1 MNHNS, CDR2 SASEGT. The V end lost 2 bases, the J end lost 4 bases, and 15 bases lay between the germline ends. The CDR3 spells CASSEIGLGLYNEQFF. In DNA, the CDR3 is TGTGCCAGCAGTGAAATAGGGTTAGGGTTATACAATGAGCAGTTCTTC.

This clonotype was seen only a few times. This chain links TRBV18 with TRBJ2-1; D remains ambiguous. The CDR3 runs 14 residues. V lost 0 bases and J lost 7, with 10 bases in between. Germline-derived CDR1 and CDR2 are KGHSH and LQKENI. The CDR3 bases are TGTGCCAGCTCACCACCGGCGGCTACAAATGAGCAGTTCTTC. Protein sequence: CASSPPAATNEQFF.

The CDR3 sequence: CASSGPSGRSVETQYF. The CDR3 bases are TGCGCCAGCAGCGGCCCTAGCGGGAGGTCCGTCGAGACCCAGTACTTC. This chain connects TRBV5-1 to TRBJ2-5; 11 bases align to TRBD2. The J segment lost 5 bases and the V segment lost 4 bases, leaving 10 bases of the junction unmatched. Germline V CDR1 and CDR2: SGHRS, YFSETQ. The CDR3 contains 16 residues.

This clonotype was seen a handful of times. The chain joins TRBV5-1 to TRBJ2-6; 7 positions match TRBD1. V was pared by 5 bases and J by 2 bases, with 7 bases of the junction left unmatched. Germline V lookup: CDR1 SGHRS, CDR2 YFSETQ. The CDR3 totals 16 residues. The CDR3 here is CASRRQGDPGANVLTF. The CDR3, as DNA: TGCGCCAGCAGAAGACAGGGAGACCCTGGGGCCAACGTCCTGACTTTC.

This clonotype was observed a few times. V usage is TRBV4-1 and J usage is TRBJ2-3, with 10 bases fitting TRBD2. The length of the CDR3 is 18 residues. Germline V CDR1 and CDR2: MGHRA, YSYEKL. J gave up 6 bases and V 1 base, and 13 bases lay outside the gene matches. The CDR3 loop is CASSQALLLAGRGDTQYF. The CDR3 coding sequence is TGCGCCAGCAGCCAAGCCCTCCTACTAGCGGGGCGAGGGGATACGCAGTATTTT.

The chain carries TRBV28 and TRBJ2-3; 8 nucleotides match TRBD2. J gave up 0 bases and V 8 bases, and 13 bases lay outside the gene matches. The germline V gene encodes CDR1 MDHEN and CDR2 SYDVKM. CDR3 length equals 17 residues. The DNA for the CDR3 is TGTGCCAGCGTTCCCTACGCTAGCGGGTTTAGCACAGATACGCAGTATTTT. Its translation: CASVPYASGFSTDTQYF.

This chain joins TRBV20-1 and TRBJ2-2; possibly TRBD2 for D (5 bases). Germline CDR1 and CDR2: DFQATT and SNEGSKA (reference sequence). Trimming pared 6 bases from V and 0 bases from J, leaving 14 bases between. The CDR3 length is 15 residues. The CDR3 spells CSATRAFPNTGELFF. The CDR3 DNA sequence: TGCAGTGCGACGAGGGCCTTTCCGAACACCGGGGAGCTGTTTTTT.

The chain uses TRBV20-1 and TRBJ1-1; 8 bases align to TRBD1. The V gene's germline CDR1 is DFQATT and CDR2 SNEGSKA (reference sequence). V dropped 5 bases and J dropped 1; count of bases not matched to a gene: 3. The CDR3 is 13 residues long. The CDR3 is CSAGQGENTEAFF. For the CDR3, the DNA is TGCAGTGCTGGACAGGGTGAGAACACTGAAGCTTTCTTT.

The gene calls are TRBV30 and TRBJ1-2; D unresolved. Trimming cost V 0 bases and J 6 bases, with 11 bases left between them. This CDR3 contains 13 residues. Per the germline V gene, CDR1 is GTSNPN and CDR2 is SVGIG (reference sequence). CDR3: CAWSVDSPDGYTF. CDR3 coding DNA: TGTGCCTGGAGTGTAGACTCCCCCGATGGCTACACCTTC.

The chain joins TRBV20-1 to TRBJ2-1; D unresolved. Germline V gene lookup returns CDR1 DFQATT and CDR2 SNEGSKA (reference sequence). Trimming shortened V by 2 bases and J by 0 bases, and 8 bases separated the two germline ends. The CDR3 contains 14 residues. This CDR3 reads CSARTRTSYNEQFF. For the CDR3, the DNA is TGCAGTGCTAGAACGCGGACCTCCTACAATGAGCAGTTCTTC.

In this sample, this clonotype turned up a few times. The rearrangement links TRBV19 to TRBJ2-6; D not resolved. CDR3 size: 16 residues. V lost 6 bases and J 0 bases, leaving 12 bases between the germline ends. Germline CDR1 reads LNHDA; CDR2 reads SQIVND (reference sequence). CDR3 in amino acids: CASRVLTYSGANVLTF. CDR3 in DNA: TGTGCCAGTAGGGTCCTAACGTACTCTGGGGCCAACGTCCTGACTTTC.

This clonotype was observed once. The chain couples TRBV29-1 to TRBJ1-5; D perhaps matches TRBD1 (5 bases). Trimming stripped 4 bases from V and 0 bases from J, with 10 bases between. The germline V gene has CDR1 SQVTM and CDR2 ANQGSEA. CDR3 length: 14 residues. CDR3 in DNA: TGCAGCGTTGTTGCGGGGGATAGCAATCAGCCCCAGCATTTT. Translation gives CSVVAGDSNQPQHF. Filled out from reference TRBV29-1 and TRBJ1-5, the complete variable domain reads SAVISQKPSRDICQRGTSLTIQCQVDSQVTMMFWYRQQPGQSLTLIATANQGSEATYESGFVIDKFPISRPNLTFSTLTVSNMSPEDSSIYLCSVVAGDSNQPQHFGDGTRLSIL.

This clonotype has only a few counts. The genes are TRBV11-1 and TRBJ2-3, with 13 bases lining up with TRBD2. Germline-derived CDR1 and CDR2 are SGHAT and FQDESV (reference sequence). The V gene end was trimmed by 5 bases and the J gene end by 0 bases; junction bases not matched to a gene: 11. The CDR3 is 19 residues long. The CDR3 DNA follows: TGTGCCAGCAGCGGAAGGGGACTAGCGGGGACCTCTAGCACAGATACGCAGTATTTT. Amino acid sequence: CASSGRGLAGTSSTDTQYF.

The V and J genes are TRBV7-3 and TRBJ2-7; 12 bases agree with TRBD2. This CDR3 contains 18 residues. Germline CDR1 and CDR2: SGHTA and FQGTGA. The J segment lost 1 base and the V segment lost 2 bases, leaving 9 bases of the junction unmatched. The CDR3 DNA reads TGTGCCAGCAGCTTATTATTTGGGCTAGCGGGGGGGTCCTACGAGCAGTACTTC. This codes for CASSLLFGLAGGSYEQYF.

This chain joins TRBV7-2 and TRBJ2-2; D unresolved. Trimming took off 5 bases at V and 5 bases at J, with 9 bases between the two ends. Germline CDR1 and CDR2: SGHTA and FQGNSA. The CDR3 is 13 amino acids. CDR3 in amino acids: CASSHTTTGELFF. CDR3 in DNA: TGTGCCAGCAGCCACACCACAACCGGGGAGCTGTTTTTT.

The sample holds many counts of this clonotype. The CDR3, as DNA: TGTGCCAGCAGCCGGCCTAGCGGGATAACTAGCACAGATACGCAGTATTTT. Translation: CASSRPSGITSTDTQYF. The chain carries TRBV7-9 and TRBJ2-3, with 9 positions matching TRBD2. CDR1 and CDR2 (germline): SEHNR, FQNEAQ (reference sequence). V lost 5 bases to trimming and J lost 0 bases; unmatched junction nucleotides: 9. The CDR3 runs 17 residues. Looking up the rest from reference TRBV7-9 and TRBJ2-3 gives the full variable domain: DTGVSQNPRHKITKRGQNVTFRCDPISEHNRLYWYRQTLGQGPEFLTYFQNEAQLEKSRLLSDRFSAERPKGSFSTLEIQRTEQGDSAMYLCASSRPSGITSTDTQYFGPGTRLTVL.

A single count supports this clonotype. The chain employs TRBV7-2 and TRBJ2-1, with 7 bases matching TRBD2. The CDR3 contains 17 residues. The J segment lost 0 bases and the V segment lost 6 bases, leaving 11 bases of the junction unmatched. Looked up from germline, CDR1 is SGHTA and CDR2 is FQGNSA. This CDR3 reads CASRKHVGGSSYNEQFF. The CDR3 nucleotides are TGTGCCAGCAGAAAGCATGTCGGCGGGAGCTCCTACAATGAGCAGTTCTTC.